This entry lists 3 T cell receptor beta chains sequenced from one sample in a study of PD-L1 blockade in urothelial cancer. Libraries were prepared by immunoSEQ multiplex PCR; TCRdb keeps only in-frame clonotypes and omits some of them. The table lists more than 90,000 clones, 75% to 95% of them singletons. Time point reported: peripheral blood 6 weeks after treatment start. This sample comprised PBMCs, obtained around atezolizumab (anti-PD-L1) treatment. Receptor source: a man in his 60s with urothelial cancer.

V usage is TRBV7-9 and J usage is TRBJ2-7, with a tentative D call TRBD1 (5 bases). Germline V gives CDR1 SEHNR, CDR2 FQNEAQ (reference sequence). The CDR3 has 14 residues. Trimming left V 7 bases short and J 10 bases short, with 23 bases between. The CDR3 reads CASIRAQQGSIQYF. CDR3 coding DNA: TGTGCCAGCATCCGGGCCCAGCAGGGTTCGATTCAGTACTTC.

The gene calls are TRBV9 and TRBJ1-1, with D possibly matching TRBD1 (5 bases). V was shortened by 0 bases and J by 0 bases, with 12 bases between the two germline ends. Germline values: CDR1 SGDLS, CDR2 YYNGEE. The CDR3 is made up of 16 amino acids. The CDR3 is CASSVVAGLVNTEAFF. CDR3 nucleotides: TGTGCCAGCAGCGTAGTGGCAGGGTTGGTGAACACTGAAGCTTTCTTT.

The V and J genes are TRBV28 and TRBJ2-5; 7 nucleotides align to TRBD1. Trimming removed 5 bases from V and 5 bases from J; junction bases left unmatched: 17. Germline V gene sequence: CDR1 MDHEN, CDR2 SYDVKM. The CDR3 runs 17 residues. For the CDR3, the DNA is TGTGCCAGCAGTCCGCGACGGAACAGGGGTCCCCCGGAGACCCAGTACTTC. It translates to CASSPRRNRGPPETQYF.